The source of this TCR beta chain is a study of Ad26.COV2.S vaccination and SARS-CoV-2 variants. The treatment here: roughly 18 received Ad26.COV2.S at low or high dose, single or two shots; five or six received placebo; per-sample allocation not given. Collection of the samples took place on day 63 after the first injection of vaccine or placebo. The germline V gene encodes CDR1 WSHSY and CDR2 SAAADI. CDR3 size: 12 residues. V dropped 4 bases and J dropped 5 bases, with 8 bases sitting between them. TCRdb's copy holds only in-frame clones and misses some; the assay was immunoSEQ multiplex PCR. The data contain roughly 320,000 clones, about nine tenths of them singletons.

The receptor was isolated from a person aged 18-60 years who received the Ad26.COV2.S COVID-19 vaccine or a placebo. V usage is TRBV10-2 and J usage is TRBJ2-5, with unresolved D. This sample comprised peripheral blood, obtained in a trial of Ad26.COV2.S vaccine versus placebo. CDR3 protein: CASSAIRETQYF. Here the CDR3 DNA reads TGCGCCAGCAGTGCGATAAGGGAGACCCAGTACTTC.